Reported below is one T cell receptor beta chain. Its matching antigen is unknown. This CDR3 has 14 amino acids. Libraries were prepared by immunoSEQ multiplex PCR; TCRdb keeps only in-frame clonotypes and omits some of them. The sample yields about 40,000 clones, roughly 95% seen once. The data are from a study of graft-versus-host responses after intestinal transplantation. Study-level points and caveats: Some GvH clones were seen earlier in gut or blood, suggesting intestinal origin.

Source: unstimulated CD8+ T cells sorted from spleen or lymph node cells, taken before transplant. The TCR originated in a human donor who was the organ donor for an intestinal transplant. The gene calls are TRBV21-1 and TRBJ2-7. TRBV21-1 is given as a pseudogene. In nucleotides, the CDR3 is TGTGCCAGCGTTTGGGAAGACGGTCACTACGAGCAGTACTTC. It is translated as CASVWEDGHYEQYF.